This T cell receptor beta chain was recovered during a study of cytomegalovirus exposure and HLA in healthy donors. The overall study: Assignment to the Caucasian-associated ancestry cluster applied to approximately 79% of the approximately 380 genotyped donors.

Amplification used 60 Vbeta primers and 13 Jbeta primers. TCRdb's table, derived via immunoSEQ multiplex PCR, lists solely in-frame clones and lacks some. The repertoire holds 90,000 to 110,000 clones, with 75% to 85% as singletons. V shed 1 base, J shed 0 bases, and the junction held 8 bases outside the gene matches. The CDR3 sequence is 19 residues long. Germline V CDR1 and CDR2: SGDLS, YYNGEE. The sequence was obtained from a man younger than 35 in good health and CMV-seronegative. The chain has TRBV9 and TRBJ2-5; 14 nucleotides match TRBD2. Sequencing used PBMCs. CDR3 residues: CASSVSGLAGDSYQETQYF. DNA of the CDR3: TGTGCCAGCAGCGTATCGGGACTAGCGGGAGATTCGTACCAAGAGACCCAGTACTTC.